This T cell receptor (beta chain) emerged from a study of blood T cell repertoires in COVID-19. Study details: Sites across the United States, Italy and Spain contributed samples from acute and convalescent COVID-19.

How the authors handled the data: From reference gene primer amplification, estimates of nucleated cell counts were derived. Profiling relied on immunoSEQ multiplex PCR, and the TCRdb table lists in-frame clones only, not all of them. D and trimming come from the DNA, and the V and J calls and clone size come from that table. The sample contains 150,000 to 200,000 clones, 75% to 90% of which appear only once. Germline CDR1 SGHRS, CDR2 YFSETQ. With V trimmed by 4 bases and J by 9 bases, 4 bases remained unmatched. This CDR3 contains 12 residues. This clonotype was obtained from a woman aged 55-69 years with acute or convalescent COVID-19. The sample was peripheral blood. The gene calls are TRBV5-1 and TRBJ2-5; 9 nucleotides match TRBD1. Here the CDR3 DNA reads TGCGCCAGCAGCCAGGACAGGGGTGCCCAGTACTTC. Residues: CASSQDRGAQYF.